There are a few counts of the clone carrying this T cell receptor (beta chain). Antigen specificity is unknown. A multiplex PCR was run with 60 Vbeta primers and 13 Jbeta primers. Produced via immunoSEQ multiplex PCR; TCRdb's table is partial and in-frame only. The table lists roughly 110,000 clones, 65% to 90% of them singletons. V trimming: 5 bases; J trimming: 1 base; junction bases outside the gene matches: 5. Germline CDR1 MDHEN, CDR2 SYDVKM. This CDR3 is 16 amino acids long. These data belong to a study of cytomegalovirus exposure and HLA in healthy donors. Study information: Of all 398 donors who were genotyped, 80% to 85% belonged to the Caucasian-associated ancestry cluster. General study findings and limits: Later analysis showed TCR association rates varying by HLA locus, highest for DRB1 and lowest for HLA-C. Analysis was carried out at a later point, and it linked a missense DCLRE1C variant to TCR beta V- and J-gene trimming. Reportedly, a later analysis found an Asian-associated ancestry cluster had fewer N-insertions than the approximately 700-donor mean.

The source material was PBMCs. The clonotype comes from a man aged 45 to 65 in good health and CMV-seronegative. The rearrangement uses TRBV28 and TRBJ1-5; 10 bases are shared with TRBD1. CDR3 protein: CASSKDRGKSNQPQHF. In DNA form, the CDR3 reads TGTGCCAGCAGTAAGGACAGGGGGAAAAGCAATCAGCCCCAGCATTTT.